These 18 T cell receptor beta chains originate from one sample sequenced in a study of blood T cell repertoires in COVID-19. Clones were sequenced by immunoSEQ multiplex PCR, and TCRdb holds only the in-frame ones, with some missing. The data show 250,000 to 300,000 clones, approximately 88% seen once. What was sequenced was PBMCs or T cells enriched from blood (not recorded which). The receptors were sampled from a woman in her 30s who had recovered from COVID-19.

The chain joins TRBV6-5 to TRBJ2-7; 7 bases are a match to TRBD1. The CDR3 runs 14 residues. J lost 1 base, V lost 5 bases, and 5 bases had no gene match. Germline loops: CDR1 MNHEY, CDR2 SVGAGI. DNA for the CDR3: TGTGCCAGCAGTCATGACAGGGAGTCCTACGAGCAGTACTTC. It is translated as CASSHDRESYEQYF.

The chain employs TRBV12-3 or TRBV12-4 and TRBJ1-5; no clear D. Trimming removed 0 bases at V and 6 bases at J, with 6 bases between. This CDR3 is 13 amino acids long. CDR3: CASSLAHSQPQHF. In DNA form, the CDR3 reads TGTGCCAGCAGTTTAGCGCATAGTCAGCCCCAGCATTTT.

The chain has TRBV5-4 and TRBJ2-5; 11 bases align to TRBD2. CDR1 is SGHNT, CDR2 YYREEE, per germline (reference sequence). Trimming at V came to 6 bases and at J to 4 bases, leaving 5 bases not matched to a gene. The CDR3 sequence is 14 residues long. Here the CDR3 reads CASTIAGGRETQYF. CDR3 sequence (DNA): TGTGCCAGCACGATAGCGGGGGGGCGAGAGACCCAGTACTTC.

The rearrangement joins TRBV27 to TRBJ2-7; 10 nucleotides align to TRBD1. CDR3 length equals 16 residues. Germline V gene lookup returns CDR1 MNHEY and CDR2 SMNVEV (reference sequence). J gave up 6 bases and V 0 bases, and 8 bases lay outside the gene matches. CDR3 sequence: CASSLSAGTGDREQYF. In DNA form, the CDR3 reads TGTGCCAGCAGTTTATCGGCCGGGACAGGGGATCGCGAGCAGTACTTC.

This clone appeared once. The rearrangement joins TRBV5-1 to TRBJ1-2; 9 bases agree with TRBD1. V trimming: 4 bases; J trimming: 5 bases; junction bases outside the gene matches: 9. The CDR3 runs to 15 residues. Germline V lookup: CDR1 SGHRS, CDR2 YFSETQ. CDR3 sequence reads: CASSGRTGVLYGYTF. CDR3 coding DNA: TGCGCCAGCAGCGGGAGGACAGGGGTTTTATATGGCTACACCTTC.

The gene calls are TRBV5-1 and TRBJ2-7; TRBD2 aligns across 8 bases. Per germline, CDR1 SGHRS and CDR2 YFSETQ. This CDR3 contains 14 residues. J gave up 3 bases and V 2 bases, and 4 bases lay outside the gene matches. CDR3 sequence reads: CASSFTGRVYEQYF. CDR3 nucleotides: TGCGCCAGCAGCTTCACCGGGAGGGTCTACGAGCAGTACTTC.

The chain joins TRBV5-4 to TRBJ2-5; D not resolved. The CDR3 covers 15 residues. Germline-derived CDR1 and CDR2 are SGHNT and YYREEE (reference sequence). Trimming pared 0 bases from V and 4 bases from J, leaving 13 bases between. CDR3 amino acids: CASSLAPREIETQYF. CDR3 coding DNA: TGTGCCAGCAGCTTGGCCCCTAGAGAGATAGAGACCCAGTACTTC.

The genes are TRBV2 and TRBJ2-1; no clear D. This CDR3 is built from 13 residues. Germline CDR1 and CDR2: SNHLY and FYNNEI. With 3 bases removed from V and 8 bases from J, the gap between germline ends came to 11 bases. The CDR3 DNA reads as TGTGCCAGCAGTGATCCCGTCTTAGATGAGCAGTTCTTC. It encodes CASSDPVLDEQFF.

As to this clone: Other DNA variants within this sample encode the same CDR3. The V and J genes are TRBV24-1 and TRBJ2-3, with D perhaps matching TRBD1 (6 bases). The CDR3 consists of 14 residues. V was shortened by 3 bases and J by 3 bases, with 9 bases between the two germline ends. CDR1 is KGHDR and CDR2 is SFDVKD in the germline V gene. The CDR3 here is CATSDPRGTDTQYF. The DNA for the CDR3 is TGTGCCACCAGTGATCCCAGGGGAACAGATACGCAGTATTTT.

The CDR3 sequence is CASSQDNGRGTEAFF. The CDR3 bases are TGCGCCAGCAGCCAAGACAATGGTCGAGGCACTGAAGCTTTCTTT. The chain combines TRBV4-3 with TRBJ1-1; D not certain. Germline V gene sequence: CDR1 LGHNA, CDR2 YSLEER. V dropped 0 bases and J dropped 4 bases, with 12 bases sitting between them. The CDR3 extends over 15 amino acids.

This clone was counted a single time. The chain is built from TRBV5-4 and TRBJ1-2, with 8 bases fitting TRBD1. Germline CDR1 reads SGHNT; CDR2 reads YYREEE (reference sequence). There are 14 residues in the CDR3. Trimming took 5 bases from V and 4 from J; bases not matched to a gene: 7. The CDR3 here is CASRRDRIVYGYTF. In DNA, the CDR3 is TGTGCCAGCAGACGGGACAGGATAGTCTATGGCTACACCTTC.

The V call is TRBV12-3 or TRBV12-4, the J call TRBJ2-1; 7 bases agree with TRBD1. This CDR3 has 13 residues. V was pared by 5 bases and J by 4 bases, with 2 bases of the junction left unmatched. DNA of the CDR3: TGTGCCAGCAGTCAGGGACAGTACAATGAGCAGTTCTTC. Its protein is CASSQGQYNEQFF.

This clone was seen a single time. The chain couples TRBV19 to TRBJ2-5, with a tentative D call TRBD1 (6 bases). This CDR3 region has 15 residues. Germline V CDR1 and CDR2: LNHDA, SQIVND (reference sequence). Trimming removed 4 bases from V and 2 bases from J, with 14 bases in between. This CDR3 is CASSKARTEQETQYF. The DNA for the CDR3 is TGTGCCAGTAGTAAAGCTCGGACAGAACAAGAGACCCAGTACTTC. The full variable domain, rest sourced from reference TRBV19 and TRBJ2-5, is DGGITQSPKYLFRKEGQNVTLSCEQNLNHDAMYWYRQDPGQGLRLIYYSQIVNDFQKGDIAEGYSVSREKKESFPLTVTSAQKNPTAFYLCASSKARTEQETQYFGPGTRLLVL.

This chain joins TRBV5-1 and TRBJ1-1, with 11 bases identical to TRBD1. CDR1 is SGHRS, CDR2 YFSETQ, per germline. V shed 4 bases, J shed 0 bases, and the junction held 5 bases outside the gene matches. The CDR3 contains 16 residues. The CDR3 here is CASSIGQGAVNTEAFF. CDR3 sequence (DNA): TGCGCCAGCAGCATCGGACAGGGGGCCGTGAACACTGAAGCTTTCTTT. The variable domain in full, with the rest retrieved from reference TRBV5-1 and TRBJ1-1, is KAGVTQTPRYLIKTRGQQVTLSCSPISGHRSVSWYQQTPGQGLQFLFEYFSETQRNKGNFPGRFSGRQFSNSRSEMNVSTLELGDSALYLCASSIGQGAVNTEAFFGQGTRLTVV.

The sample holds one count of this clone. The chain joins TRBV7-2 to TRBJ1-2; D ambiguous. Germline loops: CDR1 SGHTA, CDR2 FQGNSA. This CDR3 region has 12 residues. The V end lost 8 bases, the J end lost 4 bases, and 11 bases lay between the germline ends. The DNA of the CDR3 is TGTGCCAGCTCCGGGGTTCCCTATGGCTACACCTTC. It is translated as CASSGVPYGYTF.

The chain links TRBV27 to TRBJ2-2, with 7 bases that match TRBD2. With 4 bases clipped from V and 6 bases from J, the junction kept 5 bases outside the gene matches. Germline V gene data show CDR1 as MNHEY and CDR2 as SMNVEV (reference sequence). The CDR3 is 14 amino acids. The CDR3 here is CASSSLTSPGELFF. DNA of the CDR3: TGTGCCAGCAGTTCCCTGACTAGCCCCGGGGAGCTGTTTTTT.

The CDR3 loop reads CASRGAGLYNEQFF. DNA of the CDR3: TGCGCCAGCAGGGGAGCGGGCCTCTACAATGAGCAGTTCTTC. The J gene is TRBJ2-1, the V gene TRBV10-2, with D perhaps TRBD2 (6 bases). From germline, CDR1 is WSHSY and CDR2 SAAADI. The CDR3 has 14 residues. The V end lost 6 bases, the J end lost 3 bases, and 12 bases lay between the germline ends.

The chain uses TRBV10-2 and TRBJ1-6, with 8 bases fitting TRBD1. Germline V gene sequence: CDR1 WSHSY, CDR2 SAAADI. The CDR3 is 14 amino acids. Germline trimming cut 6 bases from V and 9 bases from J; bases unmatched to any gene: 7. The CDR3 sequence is CASRTGQGSSPLHF. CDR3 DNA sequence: TGCGCCAGCAGGACCGGACAGGGAAGTTCACCCCTCCACTTT.